Detailed here is one T cell receptor (beta chain). The antigen is undetermined. Sample-barcoded 5' priming and a J-beta primer mix drove a second PCR of 7 to 11 cycles. TCRdb analysed the 5' RACE reads with MiXCR anew, one entry per CDR3 protein. The data show roughly 700,000 distinct CDR3 sequences, roughly 50% seen once. V shed 0 bases and J shed 7 bases, with 11 bases lying between them. The CDR3 extends over 14 amino acids. Germline CDR1 MNHNS, CDR2 SASEGT. This sample is part of a study of blood T cells in healthy people across ages. Study results and caveats: Across samples, TCR beta diversity tracked strongly with naive T cell percentage. Long-lived donors had more naive CD4+ cells and higher diversity than aged donors.

The receptor was isolated from a woman in her sixties or seventies in good health. This chain links TRBV6-1 with TRBJ2-3, with D possibly TRBD2 on 5 matching bases. The specimen sequenced was blood. The CDR3, as DNA: TGTGCCAGCAGTGAAGCGCGGCGGGCACATACGCAGTATTTT. As protein: CASSEARRAHTQYF.